What follows are 4 T cell receptor beta chains derived from one specimen sequenced in a study of T-cell memory formation after mild COVID-19. TCRdb re-analysed the 5' RACE reads in MiXCR, keeping a single row per CDR3 protein. The table lists fewer than 250,000 distinct CDR3 sequences, approximately 10% of them singletons. What was sequenced was PBMCs or a T cell subset sorted from them (not recorded which). These receptors all come from a man between 18 and 35 years old who had mild COVID-19 (a few samples of this study predate the infection). Cell type and time point are not known.

This clonotype was detected only a few times. The chain links TRBV5-6 to TRBJ2-1, with TRBD1 matching over 10 bases. Germline CDR1 is SGHDT and CDR2 is YYEEEE. The CDR3 extends over 17 amino acids. The V gene end was trimmed by 4 bases and the J gene end by 12 bases; junction bases not matched to a gene: 19. CDR3 in DNA: TGTGCCAGCAGCCTGGAAGAGGGGACAGGGGTTTCGGAAAGGCAGTTCTTC. The encoded protein is CASSLEEGTGVSERQFF.

This clonotype showed up just a few times. The rearrangement uses TRBV5-4 and TRBJ2-6; D remains unclear. The CDR3 totals 14 residues. Germline V gene data show CDR1 as SGHNT and CDR2 as YYREEE (reference sequence). Trimming removed 4 bases from V and 0 bases from J, with 5 bases in between. In DNA form, the CDR3 reads TGTGCCAGCAGCCGAGACTCTGGGGCCAACGTCCTGACTTTC. Translation: CASSRDSGANVLTF.

The sample holds a few counts of this clonotype. V gene TRBV28 combines with J gene TRBJ1-1, with D possibly matching TRBD1 (5 bases). Germline values: CDR1 MDHEN, CDR2 SYDVKM. The CDR3 has 11 amino acids. The ends were cut back, 5 bases at V and 10 bases at J, with 11 bases in the middle. The CDR3 DNA reads TGTGCCAGCAGTATGGGACCGCGAGCTTTCTTT. Translation gives CASSMGPRAFF.

This clonotype has a handful of counts. This chain connects TRBV7-9 to TRBJ2-5; 7 positions agree with TRBD2. V shed 2 bases and J 7 bases; nucleotides not matched to a gene: 7. The CDR3 runs to 14 residues. Per germline, CDR1 SEHNR and CDR2 FQNEAQ (reference sequence). The DNA of the CDR3 is TGTGCCAGCAGCTTATTCGGTGGCGGGGGGACCCAGTACTTC. It is translated as CASSLFGGGGTQYF. The whole variable domain, remainder taken from reference TRBV7-9 and TRBJ2-5, is DTGVSQNPRHKITKRGQNVTFRCDPISEHNRLYWYRQTLGQGPEFLTYFQNEAQLEKSRLLSDRFSAERPKGSFSTLEIQRTEQGDSAMYLCASSLFGGGGTQYFGPGTRLLVL.